Presented here are 10 T cell receptor beta chains from one specimen sequenced in a study of molecular identifiers for immune sequencing clone quantification. A single record per CDR3 protein comes from TCRdb applying MiXCR to the PCR reads. The table lists approximately 37,000 distinct CDR3 sequences, about a fifth of them singletons. Sequencing used naive CD8+ T cells from blood, with Jurkat cell RNA spiked in. Subset denoted: FACS-sorted CD8+CD4-CCR7+CD45RA+ naive T cells. The receptors were sampled from a human donor in good health. Some libraries in this study had Jurkat cell RNA spiked in.

This clonotype was counted at least ten times. The chain couples TRBV30 to TRBJ1-1, with D uncertain. This CDR3 has 13 residues. Germline CDR1 GTSNPN, CDR2 SVGIG (reference sequence). The V and J ends lost 0 bases and 8 bases respectively, with 13 bases between them. The CDR3, as DNA: TGTGCCTGGAGTGTAGTTCGTGGAGGGGAAGCTTTCTTT. It translates to CAWSVVRGGEAFF.

The table lists this clonotype with a few counts. The chain joins TRBV13 to TRBJ2-7; 7 nucleotides agree with TRBD1. The CDR3 sequence is 14 residues long. The germline CDR1 and CDR2 sequences are PRHDT and FYEKMQ (reference sequence). J lost 3 bases, V lost 8 bases, and 10 bases had no gene match. The CDR3 bases are TGTGCCAGCGGAACGAGGGACAGATACTACGAGCAGTACTTC. Protein: CASGTRDRYYEQYF.

In this sample, this clonotype turned up many times. This rearrangement joins TRBV7-2 to TRBJ2-1; 11 nucleotides agree with TRBD2. Trimming at V came to 6 bases and at J to 9 bases, leaving 7 bases not matched to a gene. Germline V gives CDR1 SGHTA, CDR2 FQGNSA. The CDR3 loop spans 14 amino acids. This chain's CDR3 is CASRDTSGSLEQFF. Written as DNA, the CDR3 is TGTGCCAGCAGAGACACTAGCGGGAGTCTTGAGCAGTTCTTC.

This clonotype was found a few times. This chain joins TRBV19 and TRBJ2-7; 8 bases fit TRBD2. Germline V gene sequence: CDR1 LNHDA, CDR2 SQIVND (reference sequence). V gave up 0 bases and J gave up 1 base; unmatched junction bases: 14. There are 19 residues in the CDR3. The CDR3 protein is CASSIDTGTSGSWSYEQYF. CDR3 bases: TGTGCCAGTAGTATAGATACCGGGACTAGTGGGAGTTGGTCCTACGAGCAGTACTTC.

This clonotype is labeled medium-sized. The chain recombines TRBV6-6 with TRBJ2-3; D is ambiguous. The ends were cut back, 8 bases at V and 4 bases at J, with 4 bases in the middle. Germline V CDR1 and CDR2: MNHNY, SVGAGI (reference sequence). CDR3 length: 10 amino acids. CDR3 nucleotides: TGTGCCAGCTCGGCAGATACGCAGTATTTT. Translated: CASSADTQYF.

Ten or more counts support this clonotype. The chain employs TRBV28 and TRBJ2-1; 7 nucleotides agree with TRBD1. Germline V gene sequence: CDR1 MDHEN, CDR2 SYDVKM. The J segment lost 7 bases and the V segment lost 3 bases, leaving 6 bases of the junction unmatched. This CDR3 is built from 14 residues. CDR3 nucleotide sequence: TGTGCCAGCAGTTTCCGCGGACAGGTGAATGAGCAGTTCTTC. This translates into CASSFRGQVNEQFF.

Here the CDR3 DNA reads TGTGCCAGCAGTTACTTCCTAGCGGGGGGCCTCAGTACCGGGGAGCTGTTTTTT. This encodes CASSYFLAGGLSTGELFF. The chain has TRBV6-2 or TRBV6-3 and TRBJ2-2; 11 bases are a match to TRBD2. Germline V gene lookup returns CDR1 MNHEY and CDR2 SVGEGT. There are 18 residues in the CDR3. With 1 base clipped from V and 5 bases from J, the junction kept 9 bases outside the gene matches.

Only a few counts were recorded for this clonotype. This sequence joins TRBV27 and TRBJ2-7, with TRBD1 identical over 9 bases. Germline lookup yields CDR1 MNHEY and CDR2 SMNVEV (reference sequence). The CDR3 has 14 amino acids. Trimming cost V 6 bases and J 3 bases; bases outside gene matches: 6. The CDR3: CASRGTGLGYEQYF. The CDR3 bases are TGTGCCAGCAGGGGGACAGGGTTGGGCTACGAGCAGTACTTC.

There are many counts of this clonotype. V usage is TRBV4-3 and J usage is TRBJ2-7; possibly TRBD2 for D (5 bases). The CDR3 sequence is 13 residues long. Germline V gene sequence: CDR1 LGHNA, CDR2 YSLEER. V dropped 0 bases and J dropped 7 bases, with 10 bases sitting between them. This CDR3 is CASSQDMWREQYF. As DNA, the CDR3 is TGCGCCAGCAGCCAAGACATGTGGAGGGAGCAGTACTTC.

This clonotype was counted many times. The chain is built from TRBV6-5 and TRBJ2-3; 8 bases are a match to TRBD2. The CDR3 extends over 16 amino acids. Germline V gives CDR1 MNHEY, CDR2 SVGAGI. Trimming removed 2 bases from V and 0 bases from J; junction bases left unmatched: 4. This CDR3 is CASSYGGGGSTDTQYF. The CDR3 DNA is TGTGCCAGCAGTTACGGGGGCGGGGGGAGCACAGATACGCAGTATTTT.